This T cell receptor (beta chain) was sequenced in a study of cytomegalovirus exposure and HLA in healthy donors. This CDR3 comprises 15 residues. Germline V lookup: CDR1 MDHEN, CDR2 SYDVKM. V was clipped by 5 bases and J by 1 base; unmatched bases: 7. The PCR contained 60 Vbeta and 13 Jbeta primers. Here immunoSEQ multiplex PCR was the method, and the copy in TCRdb shows in-frame clones only, minus some. Recorded for this sample: 75,000 to 95,000 clones. A note on this clone: Its antigen is not identified.

Study-wide points: When a later analysis was performed, an Asian-associated ancestry cluster reportedly had fewer N-insertions than the approximately 680-donor mean.

Material for sequencing was PBMCs. The V gene is TRBV28, the J gene TRBJ2-5, with 7 bases that match TRBD1. The sequence derives from a man aged 25 to 40 in good health and CMV-seronegative. CDR3 protein: CASSPLAGGQETQYF. The CDR3 bases are TGTGCCAGCAGTCCCTTGGCAGGGGGCCAAGAGACCCAGTACTTC.